This section outlines one TCR beta chain sequence together with its context. The sample comes from a study of technical replicates of blood from several donors. This table comes from immunoSEQ multiplex PCR, and its TCRdb copy is limited to in-frame clones, with some not included. The sample includes roughly 52,000 clones, around 96% of them seen just once. The CDR3 has 16 amino acids. V was pared by 9 bases and J by 3 bases, with 12 bases of the junction left unmatched. The sequence was obtained from a human donor in good health. Some clones in this sample may be carry-over from other donors' samples. The source material was PBMCs. This chain links TRBV6-7 with TRBJ2-7; 12 bases are shared with TRBD2. TRBV6-7 belongs to the ORF category, with a function that is uncertain. The CDR3, as DNA: TGTGCCAGGCAGTCCGGGACTAGCGGGCTTTACTACGAGCAGTACTTC. This translates into CARQSGTSGLYYEQYF.